Each of the 19 T cell receptor beta chains below was sequenced from the same sample in a study of CD8 T cells in Susac syndrome. Reverse transcription of about 0.45 to 1 ug RNA was performed with random hexamers. TCRdb re-analysed the immunoSEQ multiplex PCR reads in MiXCR, keeping a single row per CDR3 protein. Among around 230,000 distinct CDR3 sequences listed, 95% were seen once. Material: CD4+ T cells from PBMCs. Receptors were obtained from a human donor with multiple sclerosis.

The gene calls are TRBV20-1 and TRBJ1-2; D possibly corresponds to TRBD1 (5 bases). The CDR3 has 14 residues. Per the germline V gene, CDR1 is DFQATT and CDR2 is SNEGSKA (reference sequence). V was clipped by 5 bases and J by 0 bases, with 13 bases between them. CDR3 amino acids: CSAAQAEPNYGYTF. The CDR3 region has the DNA TGCAGTGCTGCACAGGCTGAGCCTAACTATGGCTACACCTTC.

V gene TRBV5-4 combines with J gene TRBJ2-1; 8 bases agree with TRBD1. The germline V gene has CDR1 SGHNT and CDR2 YYREEE (reference sequence). Trimming removed 3 bases from V and 10 bases from J; junction bases left unmatched: 6. The CDR3 has 13 amino acids. The CDR3 nucleotides read TGTGCCAGCAGCTCATGGACAGGGAAGGAGCAGTTCTTC. Amino acid sequence: CASSSWTGKEQFF. The full variable domain, rest sourced from reference TRBV5-4 and TRBJ2-1, is ETGVTQSPTHLIKTRGQQVTLRCSSQSGHNTVSWYQQALGQGPQFIFQYYREEENGRGNFPPRFSGLQFPNYSSELNVNALELDDSALYLCASSSWTGKEQFFGPGTRLTVL.

The chain couples TRBV27 to TRBJ1-6; D is undetermined. In germline, CDR1 is MNHEY, CDR2 SMNVEV (reference sequence). Trimming took 6 bases from V and 7 from J, leaving 13 bases between them. The CDR3 spans 14 residues. The CDR3 protein is CASSPGHLNSPLHF. CDR3 nucleotides: TGTGCCAGCAGCCCCGGTCATCTCAATTCACCCCTCCACTTT.

This chain joins TRBV20-1 and TRBJ2-7, with 7 bases fitting TRBD2. CDR1 is DFQATT and CDR2 is SNEGSKA in the germline V gene (reference sequence). The CDR3 is 17 residues long. J gave up 5 bases and V 2 bases, and 18 bases lay outside the gene matches. The CDR3 reads CSARRLLADLKSNEQYF. CDR3 sequence (DNA): TGCAGTGCTAGAAGGCTCCTAGCGGATTTAAAGTCCAACGAGCAGTACTTC.

The chain carries TRBV29-1 and TRBJ2-7; D possibly corresponds to TRBD1 (6 bases). This CDR3 region has 13 residues. Germline V CDR1 and CDR2: SQVTM, ANQGSEA. The ends were cut back, 4 bases at V and 6 bases at J, with 16 bases in the middle. The CDR3 spells CSVGLGARAEQYF. CDR3 nucleotides: TGCAGCGTTGGATTGGGGGCCAGGGCCGAGCAGTACTTC.

The J gene is TRBJ2-7, the V gene TRBV2; D gene unclear. The CDR3 length is 15 residues. Deletions cut 4 bases from V and 0 bases from J, with 13 bases between. Germline CDR1 and CDR2: SNHLY and FYNNEI. The CDR3 DNA sequence: TGTGCCAGCAGTGGGTACGGCTCGAGCTCCTACGAGCAGTACTTC. Translating it yields CASSGYGSSSYEQYF.

The chain links TRBV30 to TRBJ1-1; the match to TRBD1 covers 7 bases. The CDR3 is 12 amino acids. J gave up 7 bases and V 2 bases, and 4 bases lay outside the gene matches. The germline V gene encodes CDR1 GTSNPN and CDR2 SVGIG (reference sequence). As DNA, the CDR3 is TGTGCCTGGAGTCCGGGACAGAATGAAGCTTTCTTT. Protein: CAWSPGQNEAFF.

The V gene is TRBV18, the J gene TRBJ1-4, with D possibly being TRBD1 (5 bases). CDR1 KGHSH and CDR2 LQKENI come from the germline V gene. Trimming took off 3 bases at V and 4 bases at J, with 15 bases between the two ends. The CDR3 is 16 residues long. CDR3 loop: CASSPVAGTDNEKLFF. The CDR3 region has the DNA TGTGCCAGCTCACCCGTCGCCGGGACTGATAATGAAAAACTGTTTTTT.

The chain's CDR3 is CATSKTAPNSPLHF. In DNA form, the CDR3 reads TGTGCCACATCAAAGACGGCCCCAAATTCACCCCTCCACTTT. The rearrangement joins TRBV2 to TRBJ1-6; D call uncertain. Trimming removed 10 bases at V and 7 bases at J, with 17 bases between. Germline CDR1 SNHLY, CDR2 FYNNEI. The CDR3 is 14 residues long.

In nucleotides, the CDR3 is TGTGCCAGCAGCTCTGGACAGGGGAACACTGAAGCTTTCTTT. It translates to CASSSGQGNTEAFF. V is TRBV6-6 and J is TRBJ1-1, with TRBD1 matching over 8 bases. The CDR3 is made up of 14 amino acids. Losses at the gene ends were 6 bases for V and 1 base for J; bases not matched to a gene: 4. Germline V gives CDR1 MNHNY, CDR2 SVGAGI (reference sequence).

The V call is TRBV6-5, the J call TRBJ2-3; D call uncertain. This CDR3 is built from 14 residues. V was trimmed by 2 bases and J by 1 base, leaving 7 bases between them. Germline V lookup: CDR1 MNHEY, CDR2 SVGAGI. The DNA for the CDR3 is TGTGCCAGCAGTTACAGGGCTCGCACAGATACGCAGTATTTT. Its translation is CASSYRARTDTQYF.

This clonotype was observed a few times. The V gene is TRBV9, the J gene TRBJ1-5, with D perhaps TRBD1 (6 bases). The CDR3 consists of 14 residues. The germline V gene has CDR1 SGDLS and CDR2 YYNGEE. Trimming removed 4 bases from V and 2 bases from J, with 10 bases in between. CDR3 sequence reads: CASSLTGGNQPQHF. The CDR3 DNA reads TGTGCCAGCAGCTTGACAGGTGGCAATCAGCCCCAGCATTTT. The full variable domain, in which reference TRBV9 and TRBJ1-5 provide the parts outside the CDR3, is DSGVTQTPKHLITATGQRVTLRCSPRSGDLSVYWYQQSLDQGLQFLIQYYNGEERAKGNILERFSAQQFPDLHSELNLSSLELGDSALYFCASSLTGGNQPQHFGDGTRLSIL.

This clonotype showed up just once. The rearrangement links TRBV9 to TRBJ1-3; D is unresolved. Germline V gives CDR1 SGDLS, CDR2 YYNGEE. This CDR3 region has 15 residues. With 0 bases removed from V and 0 bases from J, the gap between germline ends came to 7 bases. In DNA, the CDR3 is TGTGCCAGCAGCGTAGCTACATCCTCTGGAAACACCATATATTTT. Amino acid sequence: CASSVATSSGNTIYF.

The chain is built from TRBV29-1 and TRBJ2-1; D is unclear. The V gene's germline CDR1 is SQVTM and CDR2 ANQGSEA. The CDR3 is 13 residues long. Deletions cut 1 base from V and 7 bases from J, with 11 bases between. This chain's CDR3 is CSVEGPGRNEQFF. CDR3 coding DNA: TGCAGCGTTGAAGGACCCGGACGGAATGAGCAGTTCTTC.

This chain links TRBV6-5 with TRBJ1-1; no clear D gene. V lost 10 bases, J lost 5 bases, and 11 bases lay in between. The CDR3 sequence is 11 residues long. Per germline, CDR1 MNHEY and CDR2 SVGAGI. CDR3 amino acids: CATGVGTEAFF. The DNA of the CDR3 is TGTGCCACCGGGGTGGGAACTGAAGCTTTCTTT.

The chain uses TRBV29-1 and TRBJ1-5; possibly TRBD1 for D (5 bases). The germline V gene encodes CDR1 SQVTM and CDR2 ANQGSEA. Trimming stripped 4 bases from V and 4 bases from J, with 11 bases between. The CDR3 is 13 residues long. CDR3 coding DNA: TGCAGCGTTGGGGAGGGGTGGAATCAGCCCCAGCATTTT. Translated: CSVGEGWNQPQHF.

The V call is TRBV7-3, the J call TRBJ1-1; a possible D gene is TRBD1 (5 bases). The germline V and J ends were trimmed by 3 bases and 3 bases, with 8 bases remaining between them. The CDR3 is 13 residues long. Germline CDR1 SGHTA, CDR2 FQGTGA. CDR3 in amino acids: CASSLGQHTEAFF. CDR3 coding DNA: TGTGCCAGCAGCTTGGGGCAGCACACTGAAGCTTTCTTT. Variable domain in full (rest from reference TRBV7-3 and TRBJ1-1): GAGVSQTPSNKVTEKGKYVELRCDPISGHTALYWYRQSLGQGPEFLIYFQGTGAADDSGLPNDRFFAVRPEGSVSTLKIQRTERGDSAVYLCASSLGQHTEAFFGQGTRLTVV.

The genes are TRBV23-1 and TRBJ1-2; maybe TRBD1 (6 bases). TRBV23-1 is treated as an ORF (open reading frame) with a function not yet certain. With 4 bases removed from V and 5 bases from J, the gap between germline ends came to 23 bases. CDR3 length: 17 residues. CDR3 DNA: TGCGCCAGCAGTCCCCGGGGGCACCGGGACGGAGTTTATGGCTACACCTTC. Its protein product is CASSPRGHRDGVYGYTF.

The chain links TRBV6-5 to TRBJ2-5; D is unclear. CDR3 size: 14 residues. From germline, CDR1 is MNHEY and CDR2 SVGAGI. Trimming left V 0 bases short and J 1 base short, with 6 bases between. DNA of the CDR3: TGTGCCAGCAGTTACTCGAGTATCCAAGAGACCCAGTACTTC. This gives the protein CASSYSSIQETQYF.